These 23 T cell receptor beta chains originate from one sample sequenced in a study of blood T cell repertoires in COVID-19. Clones were sequenced by immunoSEQ multiplex PCR, and TCRdb holds only the in-frame ones, with some missing. The sample holds roughly 220,000 clones; approximately 83% are singletons and the top ten take roughly 2.4%. The material sequenced was peripheral blood. These receptors were taken from a woman aged 55-70 years with acute or convalescent COVID-19.

The table lists this clone with a few counts. The chain carries TRBV7-2 and TRBJ2-1; TRBD2 might be the D (6 bases). The V gene lost 4 bases and the J gene lost 12 bases, with 16 bases spanning the gap. The CDR3 consists of 13 residues. Germline V lookup: CDR1 SGHTA, CDR2 FQGNSA. CDR3: CASSWDRDSRQFF. In DNA, the CDR3 is TGTGCCAGCAGCTGGGACCGGGACTCCCGGCAGTTCTTC.

The CDR3 region is CASSQDGRQGAKWPVVAFF. The CDR3 coding sequence is TGCGCCAGCAGCCAAGATGGTCGGCAGGGGGCGAAGTGGCCCGTGGTAGCTTTCTTT. The rearrangement uses TRBV4-1 and TRBJ1-1; 8 bases are a match to TRBD1. Germline CDR1 is MGHRA and CDR2 is YSYEKL. The CDR3 is 19 amino acids. The V segment lost 0 bases and the J segment 10 bases; nucleotides outside the gene matches: 22.

V gene TRBV12-3 or TRBV12-4 combines with J gene TRBJ2-1, with D possibly TRBD2 on 5 matching bases. The CDR3 loop spans 13 amino acids. V gave up 5 bases and J gave up 1 base, with 6 bases separating them. The CDR3 spells CASSRGSYNEQFF. In nucleotides, the CDR3 is TGTGCCAGCAGTCGGGGATCCTACAATGAGCAGTTCTTC.

This chain uses TRBV6-2 or TRBV6-3 with TRBJ2-7; D ambiguous. The CDR3 is made up of 13 amino acids. Germline V gene lookup returns CDR1 MNHEY and CDR2 SVGEGT. The ends were cut back, 3 bases at V and 3 bases at J, with 9 bases in the middle. The CDR3 sequence: CASSYGPSYEQYF. CDR3 sequence (DNA): TGTGCCAGCAGTTATGGTCCTAGCTACGAGCAGTACTTC.

CDR3 protein: CASSLPVRGGETQYF. The CDR3 nucleotides are TGTGCCAGCAGCTTACCGGTCAGGGGAGGGGAGACCCAGTACTTC. The chain recombines TRBV11-2 with TRBJ2-5; D is possibly TRBD2 (7 bases). Trimming took off 2 bases at V and 5 bases at J, with 15 bases between the two ends. In germline, CDR1 is SGHAT, CDR2 FQNNGV. The CDR3 consists of 15 residues.

This chain joins TRBV5-4 and TRBJ2-6, with D possibly being TRBD1 (5 bases). The V gene lost 4 bases and the J gene lost 3 bases, with 11 bases spanning the gap. Germline CDR1 is SGHNT and CDR2 is YYREEE (reference sequence). CDR3 length: 15 residues. The CDR3 DNA reads TGTGCCAGCAGCCCATACAGGAGTGGGGCCAACGTCCTGACTTTC. Its protein product is CASSPYRSGANVLTF.

The chain carries TRBV7-2 and TRBJ1-6; 8 nucleotides align to TRBD1. The trim removed 5 bases at V and 8 bases at J, leaving 11 bases unmatched. CDR1 SGHTA and CDR2 FQGNSA come from the germline V gene. CDR3 length equals 16 residues. The CDR3 DNA is TGTGCCAGCAGCCTGAAGCGACAGGGGAGCGATTCACCCCTCCACTTT. Encoded protein: CASSLKRQGSDSPLHF.

This chain links TRBV7-2 with TRBJ1-6; possible D gene TRBD1, 5 bases. There are 15 residues in the CDR3. Germline loops: CDR1 SGHTA, CDR2 FQGNSA. V was clipped by 4 bases and J by 10 bases, with 17 bases between them. This chain's CDR3 is CASSSQGRVDSPLHF. As DNA, the CDR3 is TGTGCCAGCAGCTCCCAGGGCAGGGTGGACTCACCCCTCCACTTT.

The gene calls are TRBV28 and TRBJ1-4, with 8 bases lining up with TRBD1. The CDR3 loop spans 15 amino acids. The junction had 8 bases not matched to a gene; V was cut back by 4 bases and J by 7 bases. CDR1 is MDHEN and CDR2 is SYDVKM in the germline V gene. The CDR3 reads CASSSRDRNVEKLFF. Written as DNA, the CDR3 is TGTGCCAGCAGTTCACGGGACAGGAATGTTGAAAAACTGTTTTTT.

DNA of the CDR3: TGTGCCAGCAGCTTCCCGGGGGGGCCATTCGATGAGCAGTTCTTC. Its translation: CASSFPGGPFDEQFF. The V and J genes are TRBV13 and TRBJ2-1, with 8 bases matching TRBD2. Trimming cost V 3 bases and J 8 bases; bases outside gene matches: 9. The germline V gene encodes CDR1 PRHDT and CDR2 FYEKMQ (reference sequence). The CDR3 covers 15 residues.

This clone was observed a single time. The genes are TRBV12-3 or TRBV12-4 and TRBJ2-4; 7 bases are a match to TRBD1. V dropped 6 bases and J dropped 3; count of bases not matched to a gene: 2. The CDR3 spans 13 residues. The CDR3 DNA reads as TGTGCCAGCAGCCGGGACAGCAAAAACATTCAGTACTTC. Protein sequence: CASSRDSKNIQYF.

The chain recombines TRBV11-2 with TRBJ2-5, with a possible D match to TRBD1 (7 bases). Germline CDR1 is SGHAT and CDR2 is FQNNGV. This CDR3 comprises 13 residues. V was shortened by 9 bases and J by 3 bases, with 14 bases between the two germline ends. CDR3 bases: TGTGCCAGTTCGGAGGGGGCAGAAGAGACCCAGTACTTC. Translation gives CASSEGAEETQYF.

This rearrangement joins TRBV11-3 to TRBJ2-3; 11 bases map to TRBD2. The CDR3 sequence is 18 residues long. Germline V gives CDR1 SGHNT, CDR2 YENEEA. V was pared by 1 base and J by 2 bases, with 8 bases of the junction left unmatched. Written as DNA, the CDR3 is TGTGCCAGCAGCTTAGGGCGACTAGCGGGGACCCTCACAGATACGCAGTATTTT. It is translated as CASSLGRLAGTLTDTQYF.

The J gene is TRBJ1-1, the V gene TRBV5-4; TRBD1 matches 12 bases. V was clipped by 3 bases and J by 7 bases; unmatched bases: 4. This CDR3 comprises 14 residues. CDR1 and CDR2 from the germline V gene are SGHNT and YYREEE (reference sequence). Written as DNA, the CDR3 is TGTGCCAGCAGCTCGGGGGACAGGGGGCGTGAAGCTTTCTTT. Translating it yields CASSSGDRGREAFF.

The gene calls are TRBV7-3 and TRBJ2-1; 10 nucleotides line up with TRBD2. J was trimmed by 5 bases and V by 5 bases; bases with no gene match: 9. CDR1 is SGHTA and CDR2 is FQGTGA in the germline V gene. The CDR3 totals 16 residues. The CDR3 reads CASSPRGLAAHNEQFF. The CDR3 region has the DNA TGTGCCAGCAGCCCGAGAGGACTAGCGGCGCACAATGAGCAGTTCTTC.

A single count supports this clone. The chain links TRBV6-5 to TRBJ2-7; no clear D. V was trimmed by 5 bases and J by 2 bases, leaving 13 bases between them. CDR1 is MNHEY and CDR2 is SVGAGI in the germline V gene. The CDR3 has 14 amino acids. CDR3 sequence reads: CASSPDSPAYEQYF. In nucleotides, the CDR3 is TGTGCCAGCAGTCCCGACTCCCCGGCCTACGAGCAGTACTTC.

V gene TRBV29-1 combines with J gene TRBJ1-2, with D tentatively TRBD1 (5 bases). V lost 4 bases, J lost 7 bases, and 13 bases lay in between. Germline lookup yields CDR1 SQVTM and CDR2 ANQGSEA. CDR3 size: 12 residues. CDR3 sequence: CSVGGRDPGYTF. In DNA, the CDR3 is TGCAGCGTTGGTGGCAGGGATCCTGGCTACACCTTC. Filled out from reference TRBV29-1 and TRBJ1-2, the complete variable domain reads SAVISQKPSRDICQRGTSLTIQCQVDSQVTMMFWYRQQPGQSLTLIATANQGSEATYESGFVIDKFPISRPNLTFSTLTVSNMSPEDSSIYLCSVGGRDPGYTFGSGTRLTVV.

J is TRBJ1-2 and V is TRBV3-1 (or the pseudogene TRBV3-2); TRBD1 aligns across 8 bases. Per germline, CDR1 LGHDT and CDR2 YNNKEL (reference sequence). This CDR3 has 14 residues. V shed 4 bases, J shed 5 bases, and the junction held 6 bases outside the gene matches. The CDR3 DNA is TGTGCCAGCAGCCCCCAGGACAGGGTGTATGGCTACACCTTC. Translated, it gives CASSPQDRVYGYTF.

The chain couples TRBV5-4 to TRBJ1-2, with D hard to call. Trimming removed 3 bases from V and 3 bases from J, with 15 bases in between. CDR1 and CDR2 (germline): SGHNT, YYREEE (reference sequence). The CDR3 has 15 residues. The CDR3 protein is CASSSSMGRDYGYTF. Here the CDR3 DNA reads TGTGCCAGCAGCTCTAGCATGGGGAGAGACTATGGCTACACCTTC.

The chain links TRBV6-2 or TRBV6-3 to TRBJ2-5, with TRBD2 matching 9 bases. CDR3 length: 16 residues. Germline V CDR1 and CDR2: MNHEY, SVGEGT. J lost 5 bases, V lost 2 bases, and 9 bases had no gene match. As DNA, the CDR3 is TGTGCCAGCAGTTACGGGACTAGCAGCTTTGGGGAGACCCAGTACTTC. As protein: CASSYGTSSFGETQYF.

This chain joins TRBV5-4 and TRBJ1-1, with D possibly being TRBD1 (6 bases). V lost 3 bases, J lost 6 bases, and 18 bases lay in between. Looked up from germline, CDR1 is SGHNT and CDR2 is YYREEE (reference sequence). CDR3 length equals 15 residues. CDR3 coding DNA: TGTGCCAGCAGCTCCGCGGGGGCCTCCGTGGCTGAAGCTTTCTTT. Translating it yields CASSSAGASVAEAFF. The full variable domain, rest sourced from reference TRBV5-4 and TRBJ1-1, is ETGVTQSPTHLIKTRGQQVTLRCSSQSGHNTVSWYQQALGQGPQFIFQYYREEENGRGNFPPRFSGLQFPNYSSELNVNALELDDSALYLCASSSAGASVAEAFFGQGTRLTVV.

The V gene is TRBV18, the J gene TRBJ2-5; D possibly corresponds to TRBD2 (5 bases). The CDR3 consists of 12 residues. Germline V lookup: CDR1 KGHSH, CDR2 LQKENI. Trimming shortened V by 3 bases and J by 6 bases, and 8 bases separated the two germline ends. CDR3 in amino acids: CASSPGGQTQYF. Written as DNA, the CDR3 is TGTGCCAGCTCACCCGGAGGACAGACCCAGTACTTC.

The J gene is TRBJ1-2, the V gene TRBV7-9; D is possibly TRBD1 (5 bases). This CDR3 has 16 amino acids. Germline V CDR1 and CDR2: SEHNR, FQNEAQ (reference sequence). V lost 5 bases, J lost 8 bases, and 24 bases lay in between. The chain's CDR3 is CASSRSGADTRGGYTF. CDR3 nucleotides: TGTGCCAGCAGCCGGAGCGGGGCTGACACCCGGGGGGGCTACACCTTC.